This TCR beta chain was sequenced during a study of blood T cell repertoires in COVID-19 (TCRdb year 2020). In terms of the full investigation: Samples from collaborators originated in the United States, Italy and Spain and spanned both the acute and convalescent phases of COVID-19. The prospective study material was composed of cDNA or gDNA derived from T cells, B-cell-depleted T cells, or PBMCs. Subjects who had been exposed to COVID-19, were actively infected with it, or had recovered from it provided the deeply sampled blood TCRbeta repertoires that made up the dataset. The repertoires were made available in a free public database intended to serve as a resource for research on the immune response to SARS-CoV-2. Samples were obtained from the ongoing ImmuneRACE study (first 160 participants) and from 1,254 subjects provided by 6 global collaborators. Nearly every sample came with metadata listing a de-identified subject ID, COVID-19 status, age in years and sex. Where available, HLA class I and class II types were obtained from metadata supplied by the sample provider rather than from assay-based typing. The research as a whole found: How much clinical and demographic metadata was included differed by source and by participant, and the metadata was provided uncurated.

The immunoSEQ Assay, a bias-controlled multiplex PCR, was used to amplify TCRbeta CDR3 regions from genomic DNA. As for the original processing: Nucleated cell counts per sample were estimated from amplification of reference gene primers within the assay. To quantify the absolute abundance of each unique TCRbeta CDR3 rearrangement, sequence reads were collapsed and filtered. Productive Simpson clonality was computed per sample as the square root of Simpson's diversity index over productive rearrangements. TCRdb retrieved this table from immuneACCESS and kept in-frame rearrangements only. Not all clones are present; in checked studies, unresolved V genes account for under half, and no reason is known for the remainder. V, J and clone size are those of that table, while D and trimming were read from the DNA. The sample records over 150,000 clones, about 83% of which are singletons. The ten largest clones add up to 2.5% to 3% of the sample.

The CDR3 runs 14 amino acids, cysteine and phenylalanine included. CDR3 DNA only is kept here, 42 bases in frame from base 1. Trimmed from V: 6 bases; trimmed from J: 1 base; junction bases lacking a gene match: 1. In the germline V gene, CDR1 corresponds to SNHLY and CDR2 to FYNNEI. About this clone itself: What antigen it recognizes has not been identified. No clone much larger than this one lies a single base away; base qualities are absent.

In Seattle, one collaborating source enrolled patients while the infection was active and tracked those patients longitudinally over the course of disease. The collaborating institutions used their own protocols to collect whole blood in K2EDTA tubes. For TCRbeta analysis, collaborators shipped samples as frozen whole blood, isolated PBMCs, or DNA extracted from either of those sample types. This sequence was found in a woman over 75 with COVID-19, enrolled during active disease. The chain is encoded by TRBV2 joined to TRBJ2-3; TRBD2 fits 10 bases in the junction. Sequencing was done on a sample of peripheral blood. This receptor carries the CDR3 CASRGTSGTDTQYF. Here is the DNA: TGTGCCAGCAGAGGGACTAGCGGCACAGATACGCAGTATTTT.